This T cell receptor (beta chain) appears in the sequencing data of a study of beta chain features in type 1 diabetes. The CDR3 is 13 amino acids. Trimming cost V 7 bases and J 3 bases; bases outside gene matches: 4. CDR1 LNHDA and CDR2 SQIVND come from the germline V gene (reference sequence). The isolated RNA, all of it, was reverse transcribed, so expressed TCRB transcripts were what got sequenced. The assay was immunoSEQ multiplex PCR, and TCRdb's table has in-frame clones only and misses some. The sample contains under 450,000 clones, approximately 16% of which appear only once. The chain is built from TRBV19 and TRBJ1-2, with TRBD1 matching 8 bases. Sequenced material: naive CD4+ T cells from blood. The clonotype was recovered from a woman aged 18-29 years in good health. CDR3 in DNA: TGTGCCAGTAAGGACAGGGACTACTATGGCTACACCTTC. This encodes CASKDRDYYGYTF.